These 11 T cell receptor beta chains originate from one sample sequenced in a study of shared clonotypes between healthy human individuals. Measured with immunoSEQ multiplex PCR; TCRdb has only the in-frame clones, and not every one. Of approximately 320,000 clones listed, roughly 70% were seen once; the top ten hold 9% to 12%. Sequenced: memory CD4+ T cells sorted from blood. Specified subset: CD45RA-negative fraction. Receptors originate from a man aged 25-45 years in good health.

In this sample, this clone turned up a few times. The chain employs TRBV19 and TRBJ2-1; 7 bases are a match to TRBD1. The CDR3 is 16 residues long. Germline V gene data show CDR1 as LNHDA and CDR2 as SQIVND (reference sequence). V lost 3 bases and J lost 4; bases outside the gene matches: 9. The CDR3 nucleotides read TGTGCCAGTAGTATTGAGGGGGCGGCGGAGTACAATGAGCAGTTCTTC. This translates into CASSIEGAAEYNEQFF. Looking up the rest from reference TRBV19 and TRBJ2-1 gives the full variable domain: DGGITQSPKYLFRKEGQNVTLSCEQNLNHDAMYWYRQDPGQGLRLIYYSQIVNDFQKGDIAEGYSVSREKKESFPLTVTSAQKNPTAFYLCASSIEGAAEYNEQFFGPGTRLTVL.

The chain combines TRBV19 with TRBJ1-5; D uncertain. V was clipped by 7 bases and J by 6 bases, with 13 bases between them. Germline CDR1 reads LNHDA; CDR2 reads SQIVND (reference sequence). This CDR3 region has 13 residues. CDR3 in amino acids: CASTPRGFQPQHF. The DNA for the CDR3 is TGTGCCAGTACCCCCAGAGGGTTTCAGCCCCAGCATTTT.

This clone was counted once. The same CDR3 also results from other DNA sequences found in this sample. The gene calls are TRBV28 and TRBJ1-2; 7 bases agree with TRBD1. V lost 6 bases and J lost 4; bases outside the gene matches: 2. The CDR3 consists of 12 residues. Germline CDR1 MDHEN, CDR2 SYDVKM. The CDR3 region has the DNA TGTGCCAGCAGGCCAGGGGGCTATGGCTACACCTTC. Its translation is CASRPGGYGYTF.

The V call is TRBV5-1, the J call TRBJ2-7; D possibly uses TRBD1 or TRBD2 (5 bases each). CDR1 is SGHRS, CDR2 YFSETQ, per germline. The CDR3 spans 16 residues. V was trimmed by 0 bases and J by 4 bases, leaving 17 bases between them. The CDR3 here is CASSLVAPRDRYEQYF. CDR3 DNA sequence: TGCGCCAGCAGCTTGGTGGCTCCCCGGGACCGGTACGAGCAGTACTTC.

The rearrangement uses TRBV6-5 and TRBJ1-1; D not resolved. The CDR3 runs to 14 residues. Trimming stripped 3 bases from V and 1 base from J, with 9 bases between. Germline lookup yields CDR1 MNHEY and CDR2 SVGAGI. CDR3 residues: CASSYAPSNTEAFF. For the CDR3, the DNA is TGTGCCAGCAGTTATGCCCCTTCGAACACTGAAGCTTTCTTT.

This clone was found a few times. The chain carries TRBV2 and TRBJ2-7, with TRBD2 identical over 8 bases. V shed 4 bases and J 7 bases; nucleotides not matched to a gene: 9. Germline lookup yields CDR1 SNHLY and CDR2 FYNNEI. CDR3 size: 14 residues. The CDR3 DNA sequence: TGTGCCAGCAGTGTGTTCCTAGCGGGCGGAGAGCAGTACTTC. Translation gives CASSVFLAGGEQYF.

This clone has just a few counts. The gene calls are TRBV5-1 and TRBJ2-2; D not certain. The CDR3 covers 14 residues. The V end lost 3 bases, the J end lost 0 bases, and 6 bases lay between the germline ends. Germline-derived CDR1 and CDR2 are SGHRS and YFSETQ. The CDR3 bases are TGCGCCAGCAGCTCGGATCCGAACACCGGGGAGCTGTTTTTT. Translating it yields CASSSDPNTGELFF.

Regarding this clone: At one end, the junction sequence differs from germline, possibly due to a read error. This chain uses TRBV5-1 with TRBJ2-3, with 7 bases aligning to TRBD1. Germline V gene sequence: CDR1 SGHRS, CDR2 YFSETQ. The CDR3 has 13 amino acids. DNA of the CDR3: TGCGCCAGCAGCTTGGCCGGCGAGACAGGGCAGAATTTT. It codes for CASSLAGETGQNF.

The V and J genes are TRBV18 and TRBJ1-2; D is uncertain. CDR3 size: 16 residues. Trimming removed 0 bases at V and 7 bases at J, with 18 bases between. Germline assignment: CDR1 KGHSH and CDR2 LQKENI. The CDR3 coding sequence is TGTGCCAGCTCACCACCGTCAGTTGGGGTGACGAGTGGCTACACCTTC. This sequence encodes CASSPPSVGVTSGYTF.

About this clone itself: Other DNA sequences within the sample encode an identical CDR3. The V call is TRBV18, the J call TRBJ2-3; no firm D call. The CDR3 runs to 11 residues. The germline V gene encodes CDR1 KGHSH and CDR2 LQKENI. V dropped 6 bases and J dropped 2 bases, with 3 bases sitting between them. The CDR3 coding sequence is TGTGCCAGCTCGCACACAGATACGCAGTATTTT. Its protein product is CASSHTDTQYF.

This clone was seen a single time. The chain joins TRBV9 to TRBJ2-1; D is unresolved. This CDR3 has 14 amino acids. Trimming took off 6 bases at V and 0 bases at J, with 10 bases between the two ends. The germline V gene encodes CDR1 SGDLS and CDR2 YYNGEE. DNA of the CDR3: TGTGCCAGCACGCCGGCAAGCTCCTACAATGAGCAGTTCTTC. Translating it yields CASTPASSYNEQFF.